The 29 T cell receptor beta chains presented below share a single source sample, sequenced in a study of early T cells in non-severe SARS-CoV-2 infection. TCRdb reprocessed the 5' RACE reads via MiXCR and lists one record per CDR3 protein. Among approximately 97,000 distinct CDR3 sequences listed, under 15% were seen once. Sequencing was carried out using whole blood. These receptors came from an adult who was a healthcare worker with PCR-confirmed SARS-CoV-2 infection or an uninfected control (not recorded which).

This clonotype showed up many times. The chain recombines TRBV7-8 with TRBJ2-4; maybe TRBD2 (6 bases). Trimming shortened V by 6 bases and J by 4 bases, and 16 bases separated the two germline ends. The CDR3 totals 15 residues. The germline V gene has CDR1 SGHVS and CDR2 FQNEAQ. The CDR3 sequence is CASRPQGGAKNIQYF. Written as DNA, the CDR3 is TGTGCCAGCAGACCCCAGGGAGGTGCGAAAAACATTCAGTACTTC.

This clonotype was seen ten or more times. The V call is TRBV7-6, the J call TRBJ1-5; D gene ambiguous. This CDR3 spans 17 amino acids. Germline assignment: CDR1 SGHVS and CDR2 FNYEAQ. V lost 0 bases, J lost 4 bases, and 16 bases lay in between. The CDR3 loop is CASSLAGSWVTNQPQHF. In DNA, the CDR3 is TGTGCCAGCAGCTTAGCGGGGTCCTGGGTTACTAATCAGCCCCAGCATTTT.

This clonotype came up a few times. V is TRBV29-1 and J is TRBJ2-7; 11 bases align to TRBD2. Germline CDR1 and CDR2: SQVTM and ANQGSEA. This CDR3 has 14 amino acids. Trimming took 1 base from V and 5 from J; bases not matched to a gene: 4. CDR3 loop: CSVEVAGGPHEQYF. DNA of the CDR3: TGCAGCGTTGAAGTAGCGGGAGGGCCCCACGAGCAGTACTTC.

The chain joins TRBV7-9 to TRBJ2-7; TRBD1 matches at 10 bases. Germline V gene lookup returns CDR1 SEHNR and CDR2 FQNEAQ (reference sequence). The trim removed 4 bases at V and 5 bases at J, leaving 5 bases unmatched. The CDR3 spans 14 residues. CDR3 nucleotides: TGTGCCAGCAGCTGGGACAGGGGAAGGAACGAGCAGTACTTC. It is translated as CASSWDRGRNEQYF. Using reference TRBV7-9 and TRBJ2-7 for the parts outside the CDR3, the full variable domain is DTGVSQNPRHKITKRGQNVTFRCDPISEHNRLYWYRQTLGQGPEFLTYFQNEAQLEKSRLLSDRFSAERPKGSFSTLEIQRTEQGDSAMYLCASSWDRGRNEQYFGPGTRLTVT.

In its sample, this clonotype was seen a few times. This chain uses TRBV27 with TRBJ2-1; perhaps TRBD2 as D (5 bases). There are 15 residues in the CDR3. Trimming left V 5 bases short and J 2 bases short, with 13 bases between. CDR1 MNHEY and CDR2 SMNVEV come from the germline V gene (reference sequence). This CDR3 is CASSPSLGTYNEQFF. The CDR3 region has the DNA TGTGCCAGCAGTCCGTCACTAGGGACCTACAATGAGCAGTTCTTC.

V is TRBV6-6 and J is TRBJ2-7; 7 bases are a match to TRBD1. The ends lost 6 bases at V and 2 bases at J; junction bases unmatched: 10. CDR1 and CDR2 from the germline V gene are MNHNY and SVGAGI (reference sequence). CDR3 size: 15 residues. The CDR3 sequence: CASRRGQVGTYEQYF. The CDR3, as DNA: TGTGCCAGCAGACGTGGACAGGTGGGAACCTACGAGCAGTACTTC.

The chain couples TRBV7-6 to TRBJ2-1, with TRBD2 identical over 9 bases. The J segment lost 6 bases and the V segment lost 10 bases, leaving 10 bases of the junction unmatched. The CDR3 has 14 amino acids. Germline-derived CDR1 and CDR2 are SGHVS and FNYEAQ. CDR3 sequence: CATQQLAGSNEQFF. CDR3 DNA sequence: TGTGCCACCCAGCAGCTAGCGGGAAGCAATGAGCAGTTCTTC.

This clonotype was counted many times. The chain employs TRBV11-2 and TRBJ2-5; D is perhaps TRBD1 or TRBD2 (6 bases each). V lost 5 bases and J lost 3, with 19 bases in between. The germline CDR1 and CDR2 sequences are SGHAT and FQNNGV. There are 16 residues in the CDR3. CDR3 coding DNA: TGTGCCAGCAGCCACGGCGGACAGACTAGGGAAGAGACCCAGTACTTC. It encodes CASSHGGQTREETQYF. The whole variable domain, filled in from reference TRBV11-2 and TRBJ2-5, reads EAGVAQSPRYKIIEKRQSVAFWCNPISGHATLYWYQQILGQGPKLLIQFQNNGVVDDSQLPKDRFSAERLKGVDSTLKIQPAKLEDSAVYLCASSHGGQTREETQYFGPGTRLLVL.

This clonotype was detected only a few times. J is TRBJ2-1 and V is TRBV28; 7 bases line up with TRBD2. Trimming removed 5 bases from V and 7 bases from J; junction bases left unmatched: 11. CDR3 size: 15 residues. Per the germline V gene, CDR1 is MDHEN and CDR2 is SYDVKM. The CDR3 DNA sequence: TGTGCCAGCAGTCAAGGCGGGAGCCTGGGTAATGAGCAGTTCTTC. This gives the protein CASSQGGSLGNEQFF.

Judged by abundance, this clonotype is medium-sized. The chain has TRBV27 and TRBJ2-1; D perhaps matches TRBD2 (6 bases). Germline V gives CDR1 MNHEY, CDR2 SMNVEV (reference sequence). CDR3 length: 15 residues. Trimming shortened V by 5 bases and J by 10 bases, and 21 bases separated the two germline ends. CDR3 nucleotide sequence: TGTGCCAGCAGTCGGGGGACCACCAGAATTATGGAGCAGTTCTTC. It codes for CASSRGTTRIMEQFF.

The table lists this clonotype with many counts. The CDR3 bases are TGTGCCAGCAGAGCTCTCAATGGGGCTAGCGGTATGAAGACCCAGTACTTC. Protein product: CASRALNGASGMKTQYF. This chain joins TRBV27 and TRBJ2-5; 7 positions match TRBD2. V lost 6 bases and J lost 6; bases outside the gene matches: 19. This CDR3 region has 17 residues. Germline CDR1 is MNHEY and CDR2 is SMNVEV (reference sequence).

This clonotype has just a few counts. The gene calls are TRBV28 and TRBJ2-1; the D gene is possibly TRBD1 (6 bases). V was shortened by 2 bases and J by 5 bases, with 10 bases between the two germline ends. The germline CDR1 and CDR2 sequences are MDHEN and SYDVKM. The CDR3 runs 14 residues. CDR3 loop: CASSLARGHNEQFF. The CDR3 nucleotides are TGTGCCAGCAGTTTAGCCAGGGGACACAATGAGCAGTTCTTC.

The J gene is TRBJ2-1, the V gene TRBV24-1, with 7 bases matching TRBD2. The germline CDR1 and CDR2 sequences are KGHDR and SFDVKD. V lost 9 bases, J lost 3 bases, and 19 bases stayed unmatched. The CDR3 sequence is 18 residues long. The CDR3 DNA is TGTGCCACCCAGTCTGCGGAGGTGACTAGCCTAAACTACAATGAGCAGTTCTTC. Translation gives CATQSAEVTSLNYNEQFF.

The rearrangement uses TRBV29-1 and TRBJ2-7; D may correspond to TRBD1 or TRBD2 (5 bases each). The germline CDR1 and CDR2 sequences are SQVTM and ANQGSEA. CDR3 length equals 13 residues. V dropped 6 bases and J dropped 3 bases, with 15 bases sitting between them. The CDR3 loop is CSVVGRDLYEQYF. CDR3 sequence (DNA): TGCAGCGTAGTTGGCCGGGACCTCTACGAGCAGTACTTC.

This clonotype was recorded many times. The chain employs TRBV7-9 and TRBJ2-5; 7 positions match TRBD2. The CDR3 runs to 16 residues. The V segment lost 5 bases and the J segment 0 bases; nucleotides outside the gene matches: 9. Germline V lookup: CDR1 SEHNR, CDR2 FQNEAQ (reference sequence). CDR3 region: CASSLSGQSDQETQYF. CDR3 nucleotides: TGTGCCAGCAGCCTTAGCGGGCAGAGTGACCAAGAGACCCAGTACTTC.

There are a few counts of this clonotype. V usage is TRBV7-2 and J usage is TRBJ2-3; D is ambiguous. CDR1 and CDR2 from the germline V gene are SGHTA and FQGNSA. The CDR3 is 15 residues long. V shed 0 bases and J shed 4 bases, with 11 bases lying between them. Here the CDR3 reads CASSLALTQADTQYF. The CDR3 bases are TGTGCCAGCAGCTTAGCTTTGACTCAGGCAGATACGCAGTATTTT.

In this sample, this clonotype turned up a few times. This sequence joins TRBV7-3 and TRBJ1-1; D call uncertain. Trimming removed 5 bases at V and 0 bases at J, with 7 bases between. This CDR3 has 13 residues. Germline CDR1 SGHTA, CDR2 FQGTGA. Here the CDR3 reads CASSKTLNTEAFF. DNA of the CDR3: TGTGCCAGCAGCAAGACACTGAACACTGAAGCTTTCTTT.

This clonotype was seen a handful of times. The gene calls are TRBV12-3 or TRBV12-4 and TRBJ2-5, with no clear D. V lost 6 bases and J 5 bases, leaving 13 bases between the germline ends. CDR3 length: 13 amino acids. Here the CDR3 reads CASSPIGSETQYF. CDR3 nucleotide sequence: TGTGCCAGCAGCCCTATCGGGTCGGAGACCCAGTACTTC.

This clonotype was seen more than once but under ten times. The chain employs TRBV7-6 and TRBJ2-5; 7 nucleotides line up with TRBD2. CDR1 and CDR2 from the germline V gene are SGHVS and FNYEAQ. V lost 8 bases to trimming and J lost 3 bases; unmatched junction nucleotides: 9. The CDR3 contains 14 residues. Written as DNA, the CDR3 is TGTGCCAGCCTACCGGGAGGACGGGAAGAGACCCAGTACTTC. Its protein product is CASLPGGREETQYF.

This clonotype has only one observation. The chain joins TRBV4-1 to TRBJ1-2; no clear D gene. V was trimmed by 1 base and J by 8 bases, leaving 14 bases between them. Per germline, CDR1 MGHRA and CDR2 YSYEKL. The length of the CDR3 is 14 residues. The CDR3 loop is CASSQASQPSGYTF. Here the CDR3 DNA reads TGCGCCAGCAGCCAAGCCTCGCAACCCTCAGGCTACACCTTC.

The chain is built from TRBV24-1 and TRBJ2-5; 7 nucleotides match TRBD1. Germline V gene lookup returns CDR1 KGHDR and CDR2 SFDVKD. The V gene end was trimmed by 4 bases and the J gene end by 3 bases; junction bases not matched to a gene: 7. The CDR3 has 15 residues. Here the CDR3 reads CATSDYRDREETQYF. DNA of the CDR3: TGTGCCACCAGTGACTACCGGGACAGAGAAGAGACCCAGTACTTC.

V is TRBV19 and J is TRBJ2-7; 13 bases agree with TRBD2. This CDR3 comprises 14 residues. Unmatched junction bases numbered 4, after V lost 5 bases and J lost 6 bases. Germline V gene lookup returns CDR1 LNHDA and CDR2 SQIVND (reference sequence). CDR3 region: CASSSRTSGSEQYF. For the CDR3, the DNA is TGTGCCAGTAGTTCACGGACTAGCGGGAGCGAGCAGTACTTC.

This clonotype occurred a few times. The V call is TRBV11-2, the J call TRBJ2-5, with 7 nucleotides matching TRBD2. The CDR3 is made up of 15 amino acids. In germline, CDR1 is SGHAT, CDR2 FQNNGV. Losses at the gene ends were 5 bases for V and 5 bases for J; bases not matched to a gene: 11. The DNA of the CDR3 is TGTGCCAGCAGCCCCCACGCGGGAGTGCAGGAGACCCAGTACTTC. Translation gives CASSPHAGVQETQYF.

In its sample, this clonotype was seen a few times. J is TRBJ1-1 and V is TRBV9; D ambiguous. Germline CDR1 SGDLS, CDR2 YYNGEE. V was shortened by 0 bases and J by 3 bases, with 6 bases between the two germline ends. The CDR3 is made up of 13 amino acids. The CDR3 sequence is CASSVDLDTEAFF. As DNA, the CDR3 is TGTGCCAGCAGCGTAGATTTGGACACTGAAGCTTTCTTT.

This clonotype appeared many times. This chain joins TRBV7-9 and TRBJ1-4, with a possible D match to TRBD1 (5 bases). The V end lost 5 bases, the J end lost 6 bases, and 13 bases lay between the germline ends. The CDR3 extends over 14 amino acids. The V gene's germline CDR1 is SEHNR and CDR2 FQNEAQ (reference sequence). For the CDR3, the DNA is TGTGCCAGCAGCACCTCAGGGAGCGATGAAAAACTGTTTTTT. It is translated as CASSTSGSDEKLFF.

This clonotype was seen a handful of times. V gene TRBV20-1 combines with J gene TRBJ2-7; the match to TRBD2 covers 15 bases. CDR1 DFQATT and CDR2 SNEGSKA come from the germline V gene (reference sequence). The CDR3 runs 15 residues. V lost 6 bases and J lost 5; bases outside the gene matches: 8. CDR3 nucleotides: TGCAGTGCGTTCGGGACTAGCGGGAGGACCCACGAGCAGTACTTC. Translation: CSAFGTSGRTHEQYF.

This clonotype was recorded many times. The chain recombines TRBV25-1 with TRBJ2-1; weak D call: TRBD2 (6 bases). This CDR3 spans 13 amino acids. V lost 4 bases and J lost 8, with 12 bases in between. Germline CDR1 is MGHDK and CDR2 is SYGVNS. This CDR3 reads CASSVTGVYEQFF. The CDR3 DNA reads TGTGCCAGCAGTGTTACGGGAGTATATGAGCAGTTCTTC.

The V gene is TRBV14, the J gene TRBJ2-1; TRBD2 matches at 12 bases. Trimming cost V 3 bases and J 9 bases; bases outside gene matches: 24. The CDR3 covers 21 residues. Germline V CDR1 and CDR2: SGHDN, FVKESK. Written as DNA, the CDR3 is TGTGCCAGCAGCCACCCTCTCGGGGACCGCCGAACTAGCGGGAGGTCTGGTGAGCAGTTCTTC. Its protein product is CASSHPLGDRRTSGRSGEQFF.

The chain employs TRBV7-9 and TRBJ2-5; no reliable D call. Germline V CDR1 and CDR2: SEHNR, FQNEAQ (reference sequence). CDR3 size: 12 residues. V was clipped by 4 bases and J by 2 bases, with 5 bases between them. The CDR3 here is CASSYQQETQYF. CDR3 nucleotides: TGTGCCAGCAGCTACCAACAAGAGACCCAGTACTTC.